These 2 T cell receptor beta chains originate from one sample sequenced in a study of blood T cells in healthy people across ages. A sample-barcoded 5' primer and a J-beta primer mix were used in a second PCR of about 7 to 12 cycles. Each CDR3 protein is one row after TCRdb ran MiXCR on the 5' RACE reads. Of approximately 690,000 distinct CDR3 sequences detected, 58% appear once; the ten largest clones hold around 37%. The sequencing input was blood. The receptors come from a man in his 60s in good health.

The V call is TRBV2, the J call TRBJ2-1; D is undetermined. Between the trimmed V and J ends, which lost 6 bases and 1 base, there was a span of 10 bases. This CDR3 has 14 residues. Germline V gives CDR1 SNHLY, CDR2 FYNNEI. The CDR3 here is CASSVPRSYNEQFF. CDR3 nucleotide sequence: TGTGCCAGCAGCGTCCCACGGTCCTACAATGAGCAGTTCTTC.

The CDR3 loop reads CSVLTWRGDNEQYF. CDR3 DNA sequence: TGCAGCGTTCTAACATGGCGGGGGGACAATGAGCAGTACTTC. The chain recombines TRBV29-1 with TRBJ2-7; 8 bases fit TRBD2. The CDR3 totals 14 residues. Per the germline V gene, CDR1 is SQVTM and CDR2 is ANQGSEA. V lost 5 bases to trimming and J lost 7 bases; unmatched junction nucleotides: 13.